This TCR beta chain originates from a study of blood T cell repertoires in COVID-19. Looking at the study overall: Whether acute or convalescent, the COVID-19 samples came from the United States, Italy and Spain. Sample material is recorded as cDNA or gDNA derived from T cells, B-cell-depleted T cells, or PBMCs.

V gave up 3 bases and J gave up 4 bases; unmatched junction bases: 6. The CDR3 consists of 15 residues. CDR1 and CDR2 (germline): MGHDK, SYGVNS. Source study methods: Reference gene primer amplification gave nucleated cell count estimates. Profiling relied on immunoSEQ multiplex PCR, and the TCRdb table lists in-frame clones only, not all of them. V and J calls and clone size are as listed in that table; D and trimming were resolved from the DNA. The repertoire holds about 230,000 clones, with approximately 88% as singletons. Clinical history reported by participants formed the basis on which cohorts were assigned.

The sequence was obtained from a woman in her forties with acute COVID-19. The sample consisted of PBMCs or T cells enriched from blood (not recorded which). This chain links TRBV25-1 with TRBJ2-3, with 8 bases that match TRBD2. CDR3 nucleotide sequence: TGTGCCAGCAGTGATAAGCGGGAGACGGCAGATACGCAGTATTTT. It is translated as CASSDKRETADTQYF.